A selection of T cell receptor beta chains follows, all from one sample in a study of T cells in Graves' hyperthyroidism and ophthalmopathy. MiXCR, run by TCRdb on the multiplex PCR reads, gives a single entry per CDR3 protein. The sample yields hundreds of thousands of distinct CDR3 sequences, about 14% seen once. Specimen: blood. These TCRs come from a woman between 50 and 59 years old with Graves' ophthalmopathy. Both conserved end residues are part of each CDR3. D genes are given only for firm matches. Size is stated for part of the rows, as once, few or many counts, or as a class when the clone is expanded.

>TRBV5-1|TRBJ1-1|.|many
TGCGCCAGCAGCACCGGACAGCTCATGAACACTGAAGCTTTCTTT
CASSTGQLMNTEAFF
>TRBV6-5|TRBJ2-2|TRBD2|.
TGTGCCAGCAGTGTACTCCTGACTAGCGGCAAGAACACCGGGGAGCTGTTTTTT
CASSVLLTSGKNTGELFF
>TRBV14|TRBJ1-1|TRBD1|few
TGTGCCAGCAGCCAGGAAGGGGGCGCTGACACTGAAGCTTTCTTT
CASSQEGGADTEAFF
>TRBV6-1|TRBJ1-1|.|.
TGTGCCAGCAGTGAACCCGGCGGAGGGTCCACTGAAGCTTTCTTT
CASSEPGGGSTEAFF
>TRBV19|TRBJ2-7|TRBD2|few
TGTGCCAGTAGTATAGCGGGAGGGTACGAGCAGTACTTC
CASSIAGGYEQYF
>TRBV5-1|TRBJ1-1|.|many
TGCGCCAGCAGCTTTGGGGGAGGATTCACTGAAGCTTTCTTT
CASSFGGGFTEAFF
>TRBV2|TRBJ1-5|.|many
TGTGCCAGCAGTGATAAGGGACACAATCAGCCCCAGCATTTT
CASSDKGHNQPQHF
>TRBV18|TRBJ2-4|.|.
TGTGCCAGCTCACCAGGGGGAGCCAAAAACATTCAGTACTTC
CASSPGGAKNIQYF
>TRBV9|TRBJ2-3|TRBD2|many
TGTGCCAGCAGCGTAGGTAGCGGGAAAAACACAGATACGCAGTATTTT
CASSVGSGKNTDTQYF
>TRBV15|TRBJ1-1|TRBD1|many
TGTGCCACCAGCAGACGGACAGGGGACACTGAAGCTTTCTTT
CATSRRTGDTEAFF
>TRBV28|TRBJ1-1|TRBD1|.
TGTGCCAGCAGTCGGACAGGGGGCCGGTACACTGAAGCTTTCTTT
CASSRTGGRYTEAFF
>TRBV11-2|TRBJ2-5|.|many
TGTGCCAGCAGCCGACCGGGACCCCAAGAGACCCAGTACTTC
CASSRPGPQETQYF
>TRBV20-1|TRBJ1-5|.|few
TGCAGTGCTAGAGACTACACAGGGATCAGCAATCAGCCCCAGCATTTT
CSARDYTGISNQPQHF
>TRBV7-3|TRBJ2-2|.|many
TGTGCCAGCAGCTCTCATAGGACGCAAACGAACACCGGGGAGCTGTTTTTT
CASSSHRTQTNTGELFF
>TRBV6-2/TRBV6-3|TRBJ2-5|.|many
TGTGCCAGCAGGGAGAGGCAAGAGACCCAGTACTTC
CASRERQETQYF
>TRBV4-2|TRBJ2-1|TRBD2|.
TGTGCCAGCAGCCAGGAGACCGCTAGCGGGGGGTACAATGAGCAGTTCTTC
CASSQETASGGYNEQFF
>TRBV4-3|TRBJ1-1|.|few
TGCGCCAGCAGCCAAGTCGTCGGGTTGGCTGAAGCTTTCTTT
CASSQVVGLAEAFF
>TRBV4-3|TRBJ2-3|TRBD2|many
TGCGCCAGCAGCCAAGATCTGCTAGCGGGACGAACAGATACGCAGTATTTT
CASSQDLLAGRTDTQYF
>TRBV6-2/TRBV6-3|TRBJ2-7|TRBD2|many
TGTGCCAGCAGCTCAACTAGCGGGAGGGCCACTAACCACGAGCAGTACTTC
CASSSTSGRATNHEQYF
>TRBV19|TRBJ1-4|TRBD1|.
TGTGCCAGTAGTACCGGAACAGGGGGCGGCGAAAAACTGTTTTTT
CASSTGTGGGEKLFF
>TRBV12-3/TRBV12-4|TRBJ2-1|TRBD1|many
TGTGCCAGCAGTAGGACAGGCCTTTACAATGAGCAGTTCTTC
CASSRTGLYNEQFF
>TRBV5-1|TRBJ2-7|.|many
TGCGCCAGCAGCTTGGAAGCGTTCTTAGGAGAGCAGTACTTC
CASSLEAFLGEQYF
>TRBV27|TRBJ2-5|.|.
TGTGCCAGTTGGCTATCGGGGTCAGAGACCCAGTACTTC
CASWLSGSETQYF
>TRBV6-1|TRBJ1-2|.|many
TGTGCCAGCAGTTTCAAACGAAACTATGGCTACACCTTC
CASSFKRNYGYTF
>TRBV24-1|TRBJ2-7|TRBD1|.
TGTGCCACCAGTGATACCGTTTCCGGGACAGGGGTCCACGAGCAGTACTTC
CATSDTVSGTGVHEQYF
>TRBV4-3|TRBJ2-1|.|.
TGCGCCAGCAGCCAAGTTATTAGCCCTGAGCAGTTCTTC
CASSQVISPEQFF
>TRBV5-5|TRBJ1-1|.|many
TGTGCCAGCCGCGGCGGGGGAATGCTGAACACTGAAGCTTTCTTT
CASRGGGMLNTEAFF
>TRBV20-1|TRBJ1-5|.|.
TGCAGTGCTAGAGATAGGGGGGGGAGCCAGCCCCAGCATTTT
CSARDRGGSQPQHF
>TRBV27|TRBJ1-5|.|many
TGTGCCAGCAGTGATCGGGGGTTTAATCAGCCCCAGCATTTT
CASSDRGFNQPQHF
>TRBV28|TRBJ2-5|.|many
TGTGCCAGCAGGGGAACTGATGACGGTGGGGCCGAGGAGACCCAGTACTTC
CASRGTDDGGAEETQYF
>TRBV28|TRBJ2-3|.|few
TGTGCCAGCAGACGACAGTCAGATACGCAGTATTTT
CASRRQSDTQYF
>TRBV27|TRBJ2-7|TRBD1|few
TGTGCCAGCAGTGGGCAGGGGGCGCTTTTTGAGCAGTACTTC
CASSGQGALFEQYF
>TRBV2|TRBJ2-2|TRBD1|many
TGTGCCAGCAGTTTGGGACAGGCGCACACCGGGGAGCTGTTTTTT
CASSLGQAHTGELFF
>TRBV11-2|TRBJ2-7|.|many
TGTGCCAGCAGCTTAAACGGACAGATATACGAGCAGTACTTC
CASSLNGQIYEQYF
>TRBV6-2/TRBV6-3|TRBJ1-6|TRBD1|.
TGTGCCAGCAGTTACTCGACAGGGGAGAATTCACCCCTCCACTTT
CASSYSTGENSPLHF
>TRBV6-1|TRBJ1-6|.|.
TGTGCCAGCAGTGAAGGATTTATCTGGGGTATGGATAATTCACCCCTCCACTTT
CASSEGFIWGMDNSPLHF
>TRBV9|TRBJ2-6|.|.
TGTGCCAGCAGCCTTATGGACAGACCCTCTGGGGCCAACGTCCTGACTTTC
CASSLMDRPSGANVLTF
>TRBV9|TRBJ2-1|.|.
TGTGCCAGCAGCCCGATGGGGGGGGGACACCCTTACAATGAGCAGTTCTTC
CASSPMGGGHPYNEQFF